These 21 T cell receptor beta chains share one sample of origin, sequenced in a study of T cell changes during pregnancy in multiple sclerosis. The assay was immunoSEQ multiplex PCR, and TCRdb's table has in-frame clones only and misses some. Of 32,000 or so clones listed, around 90% are singletons. Material: CD4+ T cells from peripheral blood mononuclear cells, obtained in the third trimester of pregnancy. The receptors were gathered from a female donor in good health, enrolled as a control in a pregnancy study.

V and J are TRBV28 and TRBJ1-2; TRBD1 aligns across 8 bases. V lost 6 bases and J lost 3; bases outside the gene matches: 3. The germline CDR1 and CDR2 sequences are MDHEN and SYDVKM. The CDR3 totals 13 residues. CDR3 bases: TGTGCCAGCAGGGCAGGGGGCGACTATGGCTACACCTTC. Protein product: CASRAGGDYGYTF.

V is TRBV29-1 and J is TRBJ2-3; 9 nucleotides agree with TRBD2. Germline lookup yields CDR1 SQVTM and CDR2 ANQGSEA. The V and J ends lost 3 bases and 4 bases, in that order; junction bases with no gene match: 5. The CDR3 spans 14 residues. The CDR3 reads CSVEGGGAPDTQYF. Written as DNA, the CDR3 is TGCAGCGTTGAGGGCGGGGGGGCCCCAGATACGCAGTATTTT.

The DNA for the CDR3 is TGTGCCAGCACCCCCATAGGGGCCACAGATACGCAGTATTTT. Encoded protein: CASTPIGATDTQYF. The chain couples TRBV7-9 to TRBJ2-3; D might be TRBD1 (5 bases). The V gene lost 7 bases and the J gene lost 2 bases, with 13 bases spanning the gap. From germline, CDR1 is SEHNR and CDR2 FQNEAQ (reference sequence). The length of the CDR3 is 14 residues.

The chain links TRBV5-1 to TRBJ2-7; D might be TRBD2 (6 bases). The CDR3 is 15 residues long. Trimming pared 3 bases from V and 5 bases from J, leaving 18 bases between. CDR1 SGHRS and CDR2 YFSETQ come from the germline V gene. As DNA, the CDR3 is TGCGCCAGCAGCTACCTGGTGGAGGGGTTTCACGAGCAGTACTTC. Encoded protein: CASSYLVEGFHEQYF.

This chain joins TRBV10-3 and TRBJ1-5; D is ambiguous. V gave up 10 bases and J gave up 4 bases, with 17 bases separating them. Germline loops: CDR1 ENHRY, CDR2 SYGVKD. This CDR3 comprises 14 residues. The CDR3 is CATSYPLANQPQHF. The CDR3 bases are TGTGCCACTAGTTATCCCTTAGCAAATCAGCCCCAGCATTTT.

This clone was observed a single time. The chain recombines TRBV27 with TRBJ2-7, with 9 bases identical to TRBD1. The germline V gene encodes CDR1 MNHEY and CDR2 SMNVEV (reference sequence). Trimming cost V 11 bases and J 4 bases; bases outside gene matches: 18. The CDR3 runs 16 residues. The DNA for the CDR3 is TGTGCCGGGGCACAGGGGGCGCCATTCCCTCTATACGAGCAGTACTTC. Amino acids: CAGAQGAPFPLYEQYF.

The CDR3 region has the DNA TGTGCCAGCAGCGTAACTAGCGGGAGTTACGGAGATACGCAGTATTTT. Protein sequence: CASSVTSGSYGDTQYF. The chain links TRBV9 to TRBJ2-3; 11 bases align to TRBD2. The V segment lost 1 base and the J segment 5 bases; nucleotides outside the gene matches: 6. This CDR3 is 16 amino acids long. The germline V gene has CDR1 SGDLS and CDR2 YYNGEE.

The chain employs TRBV28 and TRBJ1-2; possible D gene TRBD1, 5 bases. CDR1 MDHEN and CDR2 SYDVKM come from the germline V gene. This CDR3 comprises 14 residues. V lost 3 bases to trimming and J lost 8 bases, with 16 bases between them. CDR3: CASSFGRATGGYTF. CDR3 bases: TGTGCCAGCAGTTTTGGCAGGGCCACAGGAGGCTACACCTTC.

V gene TRBV27 combines with J gene TRBJ2-5, with TRBD2 matching 14 bases. V lost 5 bases, J lost 6 bases, and 5 bases stayed unmatched. The germline gives CDR1 MNHEY, CDR2 SMNVEV (reference sequence). The CDR3 loop spans 15 amino acids. The CDR3 is CASSPGTSGRQTQYF. The CDR3 coding sequence is TGTGCCAGCAGTCCAGGGACTAGCGGGAGACAGACCCAGTACTTC.

The chain recombines TRBV6-1 with TRBJ1-2, with D possibly TRBD1 on 6 matching bases. The CDR3 extends over 14 amino acids. From germline, CDR1 is MNHNS and CDR2 SASEGT. Trimming removed 5 bases at V and 0 bases at J, with 10 bases between. The CDR3 DNA sequence: TGTGCCAGCAGTCGACAGGTTTCTAACTATGGCTACACCTTC. It is translated as CASSRQVSNYGYTF.

This chain uses TRBV11-2 with TRBJ1-1; no clear D. V gave up 3 bases and J gave up 1 base, with 9 bases separating them. This CDR3 has 14 residues. CDR1 and CDR2 from the germline V gene are SGHAT and FQNNGV. The CDR3 spells CASSLGRGNTEAFF. CDR3 nucleotide sequence: TGTGCCAGCAGCTTGGGTCGAGGGAACACTGAAGCTTTCTTT.

The chain joins TRBV9 to TRBJ2-5; D might be TRBD2 (6 bases). There are 14 residues in the CDR3. Germline-derived CDR1 and CDR2 are SGDLS and YYNGEE. Trimming shortened V by 0 bases and J by 1 base, and 7 bases separated the two germline ends. In nucleotides, the CDR3 is TGTGCCAGCAGCGTAGAACTAGCCCAAGAGACCCAGTACTTC. It specifies CASSVELAQETQYF.

This clone was recorded only once. The chain uses TRBV11-2 and TRBJ1-1; 7 nucleotides align to TRBD1. The CDR3 has 16 residues. The germline V gene has CDR1 SGHAT and CDR2 FQNNGV. With V trimmed by 5 bases and J by 5 bases, 14 bases remained unmatched. DNA for the CDR3: TGTGCCAGCAGCCCTGCCGAGAGGGGGCTGCGGACTGAAGCTTTCTTT. This encodes CASSPAERGLRTEAFF.

The rearrangement joins TRBV28 to TRBJ1-1; weak D call: TRBD1 (5 bases). Germline CDR1 reads MDHEN; CDR2 reads SYDVKM. The CDR3 spans 14 residues. The germline V and J ends were trimmed by 6 bases and 2 bases, with 13 bases remaining between them. In DNA, the CDR3 is TGTGCCAGCAGCCCCACGGGGGTAAACACTGAAGCTTTCTTT. Amino acids: CASSPTGVNTEAFF.

The chain employs TRBV28 and TRBJ2-7, with D tentatively TRBD2 (6 bases). The CDR3 sequence is 16 residues long. Germline-derived CDR1 and CDR2 are MDHEN and SYDVKM. CDR3 nucleotides: TGTGGCACACGAAAACCCGGGGGTCGGAGTTCCTACGAGCAGTACTTC. Translation: CGTRKPGGRSSYEQYF.

The chain uses TRBV10-1 and TRBJ2-2; D is undetermined. The CDR3 length is 10 residues. Germline CDR1 and CDR2: WNHNN and SYGVQD (reference sequence). Trimming pared 8 bases from V and 5 bases from J, leaving 3 bases between. The CDR3 sequence: CASPTGELFF. The DNA of the CDR3 is TGCGCCAGCCCGACCGGGGAGCTGTTTTTT.

V gene TRBV7-2 combines with J gene TRBJ2-3, with D perhaps matching TRBD2 (7 bases). V was pared by 6 bases and J by 0 bases, with 16 bases between. CDR3 length: 16 amino acids. Germline lookup yields CDR1 SGHTA and CDR2 FQGNSA. In DNA, the CDR3 is TGTGCCAGCAGTCCCGGCCGGGGGGCTAGCACAGATACGCAGTATTTT. This translates into CASSPGRGASTDTQYF.

The chain has TRBV15 and TRBJ2-1; 8 nucleotides align to TRBD2. CDR1 and CDR2 (germline): LNHNV, YYDKDF (reference sequence). This CDR3 is built from 19 residues. The junction had 11 bases not matched to a gene; V was cut back by 1 base and J by 0 bases. The DNA for the CDR3 is TGTGCCACCAGCAGAGGGCAGGGAGTCAGCGGGAGCTCCTACAATGAGCAGTTCTTC. Its translation: CATSRGQGVSGSSYNEQFF.

The rearrangement joins TRBV5-4 to TRBJ2-7; possibly TRBD1 for D (6 bases). Germline values: CDR1 SGHNT, CDR2 YYREEE (reference sequence). This CDR3 comprises 15 residues. V was shortened by 4 bases and J by 1 base, with 15 bases between the two germline ends. The CDR3: CASSSPSQGSYEQYF. The DNA for the CDR3 is TGTGCCAGCAGCAGCCCCTCACAGGGATCCTACGAGCAGTACTTC.

This sequence joins TRBV7-9 and TRBJ2-1, with 8 bases lining up with TRBD2. CDR3 size: 15 residues. Trimming took 0 bases from V and 8 from J; bases not matched to a gene: 6. Germline-derived CDR1 and CDR2 are SEHNR and FQNEAQ (reference sequence). The CDR3 region is CASSLAGLVFDEQFF. CDR3 nucleotides: TGTGCCAGCAGCTTAGCGGGACTAGTATTCGATGAGCAGTTCTTC.

V is TRBV5-1 and J is TRBJ1-6; TRBD1 agrees at 9 bases. The CDR3 sequence is 20 residues long. CDR1 and CDR2 from the germline V gene are SGHRS and YFSETQ. J lost 7 bases, V lost 3 bases, and 20 bases had no gene match. The CDR3 here is CASSSTFYRDRAWSNSPLHF. The DNA of the CDR3 is TGCGCCAGCAGCTCGACTTTTTACCGGGACAGGGCTTGGTCAAATTCACCCCTCCACTTT.